Listed here is a single TCR beta chain. What it recognizes is unknown. Treatment reported: randomized to nivolumab then ipilimumab (arm A) or the reverse (arm B). No patient had prior DNA-damaging chemotherapy. Only in-frame clones appear in the TCRdb table, and some are missing; sequencing was by immunoSEQ multiplex PCR. The sample includes about 7,300 clones, around a quarter of them seen just once. The source of the sample is a study of sequential checkpoint blockade in melanoma. At the level of the study: Under 25 patients had matched tumor biopsies before treatment and at week 13 after nivolumab or ipilimumab alone.

The V and J ends lost 4 bases and 3 bases, in that order; junction bases with no gene match: 7. In germline, CDR1 is SGHDN, CDR2 FVKESK. The CDR3 spans 17 residues. Overall study results and limits: Tumor T-cell fraction and clonality correlated with PD-L1 and CD8+ counts. Clinical benefit was about 30 times likelier when tumor T-cell fraction and clonality increased.

This sequence was found in a human donor with melanoma. The sample here was tumor tissue (inferred from file names), taken from a patient given nivolumab and ipilimumab in sequence. The gene calls are TRBV14 and TRBJ2-4, with 12 bases identical to TRBD2. CDR3 coding DNA: TGTGCCAGCAGCCCGACTAGCGGGAGAGGAGTCAAAAACATTCAGTACTTC. Translating it yields CASSPTSGRGVKNIQYF.